The entry below describes one TCR beta chain. This entry belongs to a study of cytomegalovirus exposure and HLA in healthy donors. The ends lost 5 bases at V and 3 bases at J; junction bases unmatched: 14. Germline values: CDR1 SNHLY, CDR2 FYNNEI. The CDR3 loop spans 17 amino acids. Clones were read by immunoSEQ multiplex PCR, and TCRdb kept only the in-frame ones, dropping some. Of approximately 160,000 clones in the sample, roughly nine tenths are singletons; the top ten hold 3% to 3.5%. V usage is TRBV2 and J usage is TRBJ2-7; 9 bases match TRBD2. The sequence came from a woman aged 18-35 years in good health and CMV-seropositive. The material sequenced was PBMCs. CDR3 sequence reads: CASSRLSSGTTVYEQYF. The CDR3 DNA follows: TGTGCCAGCAGTCGACTCTCTAGCGGGACGACTGTCTACGAGCAGTACTTC.